The clone carrying this T cell receptor (beta chain) was seen a single time. The source of the sample is a study of OX40 agonist ivuxolimab in advanced cancers. The wider study: In this cohort, patients received ivuxolimab, an agonistic anti-OX40 (CD134) antibody. Males comprised approximately 84% of the group, whose mean age was about 60 years (range about 20 to 90). Antecedent anti-PD-1, anti-PD-L1 or anti-CTLA-4 therapy was permissible, with approximately 44% having received some.

The repertoire was sequenced with immunoSEQ multiplex PCR; TCRdb's copy has only in-frame clones and lacks some. Of roughly 70,000 clones in the sample, roughly 83% are singletons; the top ten hold approximately 7%. V was clipped by 3 bases and J by 1 base, with 3 bases between them. CDR3 length equals 12 residues. Germline V gives CDR1 SGHVS, CDR2 FQNEAQ. V is TRBV7-8 and J is TRBJ1-1; no definite D call. The receptor comes from an adult with an advanced solid tumor such as melanoma, head and neck, liver or kidney cancer. The input for sequencing was CD4+ or CD8+ T cells sorted from blood, taken in a trial of the OX40 agonist ivuxolimab. CDR3 region: CASSFRNTEAFF. The CDR3 coding sequence is TGTGCCAGCAGCTTTCGGAACACTGAAGCTTTCTTT.